This TCR beta chain was captured by sequencing in a study of blood T cell repertoires in COVID-19. The wider study: Sample material is recorded as cDNA or gDNA derived from T cells, B-cell-depleted T cells, or PBMCs.

Methods used by the authors: Researchers report that nucleated cell counts were estimated from reference gene primer amplification. Sequencing used immunoSEQ multiplex PCR; TCRdb keeps in-frame clones, though not all of them. The V and J calls and clone size were taken over from that table, and D and trimming were inferred from the DNA. The data show over 150,000 clones, approximately 80% seen once. This receptor was obtained from a man in his fifties or sixties with acute or convalescent COVID-19. The sample comprised peripheral blood.

In DNA, the CDR3 is TGTGCCAGCAGCCCCGCCCCAGGGGCACCCCTCCACTTT. Translation gives CASSPAPGAPLHF. V usage is TRBV9 and J usage is TRBJ1-6; the D gene is possibly TRBD1 (6 bases). This CDR3 region has 13 residues. V lost 4 bases and J lost 11, with 13 bases in between. The germline gives CDR1 SGDLS, CDR2 YYNGEE.